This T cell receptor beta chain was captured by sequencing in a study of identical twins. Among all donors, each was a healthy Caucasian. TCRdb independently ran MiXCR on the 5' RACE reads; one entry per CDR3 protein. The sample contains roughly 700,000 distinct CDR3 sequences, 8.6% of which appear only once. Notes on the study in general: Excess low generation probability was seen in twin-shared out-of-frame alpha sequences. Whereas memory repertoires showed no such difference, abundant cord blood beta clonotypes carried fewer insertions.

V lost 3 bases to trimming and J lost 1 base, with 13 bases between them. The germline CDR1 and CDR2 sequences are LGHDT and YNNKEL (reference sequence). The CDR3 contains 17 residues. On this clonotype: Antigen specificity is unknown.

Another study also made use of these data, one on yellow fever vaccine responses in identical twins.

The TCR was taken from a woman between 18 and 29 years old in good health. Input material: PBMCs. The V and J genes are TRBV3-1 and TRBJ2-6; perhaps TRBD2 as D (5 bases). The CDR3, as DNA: TGTGCCAGCAGCCACCAGAGGGTAGGGTCTGGGGCCAACGTCCTGACTTTC. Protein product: CASSHQRVGSGANVLTF.